The 27 T cell receptor beta chains listed next were all sequenced from one sample in a study of blood T cells in healthy people across ages. Together with a sample-barcoded 5' primer, a J-beta primer mix was included in a second PCR lasting roughly 6 to 12 cycles. TCRdb re-called the 5' RACE reads through MiXCR, storing one row per CDR3 protein. The table lists about a million distinct CDR3 sequences, around two fifths of them singletons. Material for sequencing was blood. The receptors here all came from a young man in good health.

The chain uses TRBV12-3 or TRBV12-4 and TRBJ2-5, with D possibly matching TRBD1 (5 bases). Deletions cut 3 bases from V and 6 bases from J, with 14 bases between. This CDR3 is built from 14 residues. CDR3 nucleotides: TGTGCCAGCAGTTTGAAGCAGGGATATAAGACCCAGTACTTC. Protein sequence: CASSLKQGYKTQYF.

In this sample, this clonotype turned up a few times. The rearrangement joins TRBV5-1 to TRBJ2-5, with TRBD1 identical over 8 bases. Trimming at V came to 3 bases and at J to 0 bases, leaving 7 bases not matched to a gene. Germline-derived CDR1 and CDR2 are SGHRS and YFSETQ. The CDR3 consists of 16 residues. The CDR3 spells CASSSTGTGYQETQYF. CDR3 in DNA: TGCGCCAGCAGCTCAACCGGGACAGGCTACCAAGAGACCCAGTACTTC.

The gene calls are TRBV7-2 and TRBJ2-1, with D perhaps given as TRBD1 or TRBD2 (6 bases each). The length of the CDR3 is 15 residues. Germline V CDR1 and CDR2: SGHTA, FQGNSA. Between the trimmed V and J ends, which lost 2 bases and 4 bases, there was a span of 12 bases. CDR3 region: CASSLTGARYNEQFF. The CDR3 nucleotides read TGTGCCAGCAGCTTAACGGGGGCACGATACAATGAGCAGTTCTTC.

The table lists this clonotype with many counts. This sequence joins TRBV7-2 and TRBJ2-1; the D gene is possibly TRBD1 (7 bases). V dropped 1 base and J dropped 5 bases, with 12 bases sitting between them. Germline CDR1 SGHTA, CDR2 FQGNSA. The CDR3 totals 15 residues. In nucleotides, the CDR3 is TGTGCCAGCAGCTTAGGTGGAGGGGGCAACAATGAGCAGTTCTTC. Translation gives CASSLGGGGNNEQFF.

This chain uses TRBV12-3 or TRBV12-4 with TRBJ1-1; unclear D gene. V was cut by 5 bases and J by 4 bases, with 11 bases left in between. The CDR3 has 13 residues. This CDR3 reads CASSASVSTEAFF. The CDR3 DNA reads TGTGCCAGCAGTGCCAGCGTGTCCACTGAAGCTTTCTTT.

Notes on this clonotype: Sequence at one end of the junction differs from germline and may be a read error. The rearrangement joins TRBV5-1 to TRBJ1-4; D gene unclear. Germline V gene sequence: CDR1 SGHRS, CDR2 YFSETQ. This CDR3 is built from 14 residues. The chain's CDR3 is CTSSPLVENEKLFF. The CDR3 DNA reads as TGCACCAGCAGCCCATTGGTGGAGAATGAAAAACTGTTTTTT.

This clonotype was recorded a few times. The chain carries TRBV29-1 and TRBJ2-1, with a weak D call TRBD1 (7 bases). CDR1 SQVTM and CDR2 ANQGSEA come from the germline V gene. Trimming left V 5 bases short and J 6 bases short, with 23 bases between. The CDR3 extends over 16 amino acids. CDR3 loop: CSVSRTPGAGGNEQFF. CDR3 DNA: TGCAGCGTTTCCAGGACTCCGGGAGCAGGGGGCAATGAGCAGTTCTTC.

The genes are TRBV7-2 and TRBJ1-3, with a possible D match to TRBD1 (5 bases). Looked up from germline, CDR1 is SGHTA and CDR2 is FQGNSA. This CDR3 is 16 amino acids long. Trimming took 7 bases from V and 0 from J, leaving 16 bases between them. In nucleotides, the CDR3 is TGTGCCAGCACTTTGGGACTGGGGACCTCTGGAAACACCATATATTTT. It specifies CASTLGLGTSGNTIYF.

This clonotype was found many times. The chain links TRBV12-3 or TRBV12-4 to TRBJ2-4; tentative D call: TRBD1 (8 bases). The CDR3 runs to 17 residues. Trimming stripped 5 bases from V and 3 bases from J, with 20 bases between. The CDR3 nucleotides read TGTGCCAGCAGTAACAGGGGGATGGAGCGGGACAAAAACATTCAGTACTTC. Its protein product is CASSNRGMERDKNIQYF.

V is TRBV2 and J is TRBJ1-2; D is perhaps TRBD1 (5 bases). The CDR3 covers 11 residues. V was cut by 8 bases and J by 5 bases, with 9 bases left in between. Germline V gives CDR1 SNHLY, CDR2 FYNNEI. CDR3 residues: CASEQEYGYTF. The CDR3 DNA sequence: TGTGCCAGCGAACAGGAGTATGGCTACACCTTC.

Turning to this clonotype: Since a much larger clone is just one base distant, this may be a read error. This chain joins TRBV4-2 and TRBJ2-3; no clear D gene. This CDR3 comprises 14 residues. Germline lookup yields CDR1 LGHNA and CDR2 YNFKEQ. V lost 4 bases and J 4 bases, leaving 12 bases between the germline ends. Here the CDR3 reads CASSRRLRADTQYF. In nucleotides, the CDR3 is TGTGCCAGCAGCCGTCGACTCCGCGCAGATACGCAGTATTTT.

The gene calls are TRBV7-2 and TRBJ1-4; weak D call: TRBD1 (6 bases). CDR3 length equals 16 residues. V was trimmed by 5 bases and J by 4 bases, leaving 17 bases between them. Looked up from germline, CDR1 is SGHTA and CDR2 is FQGNSA. CDR3 bases: TGTGCCAGCAGCAACCAGGACAGCCAGTATAATGAAAAACTGTTTTTT. Translating gives CASSNQDSQYNEKLFF.

The CDR3 region is CASSQDPGGLAGLTYNEQYF. Here the CDR3 DNA reads TGTGCCAGCAGCCAAGATCCCGGAGGACTAGCGGGTTTGACCTACAATGAGCAGTACTTC. The genes are TRBV4-2 and TRBJ2-1; 11 bases fit TRBD2. The DNA end favors TRBJ2-7, so the J call may be wrong. Per germline, CDR1 LGHNA and CDR2 YNFKEQ. There are 20 residues in the CDR3.

Turning to this clonotype: Its ends do not fully match the called genes, so a read error is possible. The rearrangement links TRBV10-3 to TRBJ2-1; unclear D gene. CDR3 length equals 17 residues. Per germline, CDR1 ENHRY and CDR2 SYGVKD. The CDR3 here is CAVSERPMSGSYNEQFF. The CDR3 DNA reads TGTGCCGTCAGTGAGAGACCTATGAGTGGGTCCTACAATGAGCAGTTCTTC.

The chain links TRBV9 to TRBJ1-2; D not resolved. Germline values: CDR1 SGDLS, CDR2 YYNGEE. The CDR3 is 12 amino acids. Trimming cost V 3 bases and J 7 bases, with 10 bases left between them. The CDR3 here is CASSERTFGYTF. DNA of the CDR3: TGTGCCAGCAGCGAGCGGACTTTTGGCTACACCTTC.

This clonotype was recorded a few times. This rearrangement joins TRBV5-5 to TRBJ2-3, with unresolved D. V dropped 0 bases and J dropped 2 bases, with 13 bases sitting between them. Germline V gene data show CDR1 as SGHKS and CDR2 as YYEKEE (reference sequence). The CDR3 totals 16 residues. The CDR3 DNA sequence: TGTGCCAGCAGCTTGGAGGCCCTCCTATTCACAGATACGCAGTATTTT. The encoded protein is CASSLEALLFTDTQYF. Full variable domain (outside the CDR3, taken from reference TRBV5-5 and TRBJ2-3): DAGVTQSPTHLIKTRGQQVTLRCSPISGHKSVSWYQQVLGQGPQFIFQYYEKEERGRGNFPDRFSARQFPNYSSELNVNALLLGDSALYLCASSLEALLFTDTQYFGPGTRLTVL.

This clonotype was counted at least ten times. The chain links TRBV12-3 or TRBV12-4 to TRBJ2-7; D is perhaps TRBD1 (6 bases). V lost 6 bases, J lost 1 base, and 10 bases lay in between. This CDR3 comprises 13 residues. The CDR3 nucleotides read TGTGCCAGCAGCGGGACAAGATCCTACGAGCAGTACTTC. This codes for CASSGTRSYEQYF.

The chain couples TRBV20-1 to TRBJ2-3, with TRBD1 matching 7 bases. Germline V gives CDR1 DFQATT, CDR2 SNEGSKA (reference sequence). The CDR3 has 14 amino acids. V was pared by 5 bases and J by 2 bases, with 7 bases of the junction left unmatched. The CDR3 sequence: CSAWDSSLTDTQYF. The CDR3 DNA sequence: TGCAGTGCTTGGGACAGCAGTCTCACAGATACGCAGTATTTT.

V gene TRBV24-1 combines with J gene TRBJ2-7; D is unresolved. Germline loops: CDR1 KGHDR, CDR2 SFDVKD. The CDR3 loop spans 13 amino acids. Trimming shortened V by 4 bases and J by 4 bases, and 10 bases separated the two germline ends. In DNA form, the CDR3 reads TGTGCCACCAGTGACGGCACTGGGTACGAGCAGTACTTC. This encodes CATSDGTGYEQYF.

V is TRBV5-1 and J is TRBJ2-3; TRBD2 might be the D (5 bases). Germline V gives CDR1 SGHRS, CDR2 YFSETQ. This CDR3 spans 15 amino acids. The V and J ends lost 0 bases and 6 bases respectively, with 14 bases between them. This CDR3 reads CASSLGQIRGDTQYF. Written as DNA, the CDR3 is TGCGCCAGCAGCTTGGGACAAATTCGAGGGGATACGCAGTATTTT.

This clonotype was detected ten times or more. CDR3: CASSPRGQSSYNEQFF. The CDR3 nucleotides are TGTGCCAGCAGCCCTAGGGGTCAAAGCTCCTACAATGAGCAGTTCTTC. V and J are TRBV7-3 and TRBJ2-1; the D gene is possibly TRBD1 (5 bases). Germline CDR1 SGHTA, CDR2 FQGTGA. This CDR3 has 16 residues. V was trimmed by 5 bases and J by 0 bases, leaving 14 bases between them.

The V gene is TRBV11-1, the J gene TRBJ2-3, with TRBD1 identical over 9 bases. Losses at the gene ends were 7 bases for V and 4 bases for J; bases not matched to a gene: 12. The CDR3 totals 16 residues. Germline V gives CDR1 SGHAT, CDR2 FQDESV (reference sequence). As DNA, the CDR3 is TGTGCCAGCACCCGACCCGTACAGGGGGCCTCAGATACGCAGTATTTT. It yields the protein CASTRPVQGASDTQYF.

The table lists this clonotype with a few counts. The chain is built from TRBV6-2 or TRBV6-3 and TRBJ2-7; D gene ambiguous. The length of the CDR3 is 16 residues. CDR1 is MNHEY, CDR2 SVGEGT, per germline. V lost 6 bases, J lost 7 bases, and 25 bases lay in between. Here the CDR3 reads CASSRRPDSLYNEQYF. The CDR3, as DNA: TGTGCCAGCAGCCGCCGACCGGATTCCCTCTACAATGAGCAGTACTTC.

This clonotype was seen only a few times. The chain is built from TRBV7-9 and TRBJ2-2; TRBD1 or TRBD2 may be the D gene (6 bases each). The V gene lost 2 bases and the J gene lost 5 bases, with 15 bases spanning the gap. The CDR3 totals 16 residues. From germline, CDR1 is SEHNR and CDR2 FQNEAQ (reference sequence). The CDR3 DNA reads TGTGCCAGCAGCTTAATGGGGGGCAGACAAACCGGGGAGCTGTTTTTT. It is translated as CASSLMGGRQTGELFF.

Of note for this clonotype: Since a much larger clone is just one base distant, this may be a read error. The chain recombines TRBV12-3 or TRBV12-4 with TRBJ2-7; D unclear. The CDR3 has 13 amino acids. CDR3 sequence (DNA): TGTACCAGCACCCGGGCGAGAACCTACGAGCAGTACTTC. It specifies CTSTRARTYEQYF.

This chain connects TRBV7-8 to TRBJ2-1; no definite D call. There are 11 residues in the CDR3. V was cut by 1 base and J by 13 bases, with 8 bases left in between. Germline CDR1 SGHVS, CDR2 FQNEAQ. The CDR3 DNA is TGTGCCAGCAGCTTAGGGCAGTATCAGTTCTTC. This encodes CASSLGQYQFF.

This clonotype was seen only a few times. V and J are TRBV29-1 and TRBJ2-1; a possible D gene is TRBD2 (5 bases). The CDR3 covers 13 residues. Germline CDR1 and CDR2: SQVTM and ANQGSEA. With 7 bases removed from V and 4 bases from J, the gap between germline ends came to 14 bases. The CDR3 is CSAWTVLYNEQFF. The DNA of the CDR3 is TGCAGCGCCTGGACTGTCCTATACAATGAGCAGTTCTTC.